The source of this T cell receptor beta chain is a study of T cell responses to AZD1222 COVID-19 vaccine. About the research overall: Pooling of second doses given at about 4 or about 12 weeks was done.

Trimming removed 3 bases from V and 4 bases from J, with 13 bases in between. Germline V lookup: CDR1 LNHDA, CDR2 SQIVND (reference sequence). The CDR3 runs to 16 residues. Study-wide findings and caveats: Only after the peak T cell response were repertoires sampled. Clonal diversity may have been underestimated, and the donors were mostly white British, with more females than males. Rises in breadth and depth of Spike-specific TCRs came after two AZD1222 doses.

About this clone itself: The antigen is undetermined.

Using immunoSEQ multiplex PCR, the repertoire was profiled, and TCRdb retains in-frame clones only, with some absent. This table has about 120,000 clones, around 93% appearing once. The chain carries TRBV19 and TRBJ1-6; possible D gene TRBD1, 6 bases. Specimen: peripheral blood, collected on day 0 of AZD1222 vaccination. The sequence was obtained from an adult in good health. CDR3 coding DNA: TGTGCCAGTAGTATCGTCACAGGGCAATATAATTCACCCCTCCACTTT. It codes for CASSIVTGQYNSPLHF.